This is a list of T cell receptor beta chains from one sample in a study of cytomegalovirus exposure and HLA in healthy donors. This table comes from immunoSEQ multiplex PCR, and its TCRdb copy is limited to in-frame clones, with some not included. The sample has more than 110,000 clones; around 79% are singletons. The sequenced material came from PBMCs. The receptors here all came from a female donor in good health and CMV-seronegative. Each CDR3 is given with its conserved first and last residue. A D gene is named only where the DNA matches it firmly. Clone size appears in some rows only: once, few, many, or a class for an expanded clone.

CDR3 length,V gene,D gene,J gene,clone size,CDR3 DNA,CDR3 protein
14,TRBV9,-,TRBJ2-1,-,TGTGCCAGCAGCGCATCGACCGGGGGCAATGAGCAGTTCTTC,CASSASTGGNEQFF
14,TRBV29-1,-,TRBJ1-4,few,TGCAGCGTTGAGCGGGGAGAGGGGAGGGGAAAACTGTTTTTT,CSVERGEGRGKLFF
18,TRBV11-3,-,TRBJ1-5,-,TGTGCCAGCAGCTTAGCCCGACAACCGTGGACAAGCAATCAGCCCCAGCATTTT,CASSLARQPWTSNQPQHF
16,TRBV5-5,-,TRBJ2-6,-,TGTGCCAGCAGCTTCTCCCCAGGGAGGGGGGCCAACGTCCTGACTTTC,CASSFSPGRGANVLTF
14,TRBV9,TRBD1,TRBJ2-1,-,TGTGCCAGCAGCGTAACTGGACAGGGCAATGAGCAGTTCTTC,CASSVTGQGNEQFF
14,TRBV9,-,TRBJ2-3,-,TGTGCCAGCAGCGCTCCCCAGGGGTTAGATACGCAGTATTTT,CASSAPQGLDTQYF
12,TRBV7-9,-,TRBJ1-4,-,TGTGCCAGCAGCTTAGAGGGAGGAAAACTGTTTTTT,CASSLEGGKLFF
13,TRBV4-1,TRBD1,TRBJ1-2,-,TGCGCCAGCAGCCATTTCGACAGGGTCGGCTACACCTTC,CASSHFDRVGYTF
15,TRBV7-9,TRBD1,TRBJ2-7,-,TGTGCCAGCAGCCCACGACAGGGGGGTACCTACGAGCAGTACTTC,CASSPRQGGTYEQYF
13,TRBV15,-,TRBJ2-7,-,TGTGCCACCAGCGTCCTACGGTTCTACGAGCAGTACTTC,CATSVLRFYEQYF
16,TRBV7-8,-,TRBJ2-7,-,TGTGCCAGCAGCTTAGGATGGGCCACAGGTACCTACGAGCAGTACTTC,CASSLGWATGTYEQYF
14,TRBV10-3,-,TRBJ1-6,many,TGTGCCATCAGTGAAAGGACAAATGTATCACCCCTCCACTTT,CAISERTNVSPLHF
14,TRBV30,-,TRBJ2-2,-,TGTGCCTGGAGTTTAACAGCGAACACCGGGGAGCTGTTTTTT,CAWSLTANTGELFF
14,TRBV30,TRBD1,TRBJ1-3,-,TGTGCCTGGAGACGACAGGGCGCTGGAAACACCATATATTTT,CAWRRQGAGNTIYF
12,TRBV5-6,-,TRBJ2-2,few,TGTGCCAGCAGCTTTTCAACCGGGGAGCTGTTTTTT,CASSFSTGELFF
17,TRBV7-2,TRBD2,TRBJ2-5,-,TGTGCCAGCAGCTTGGGACTAGCGGGGGTCGGCCAAGAGACCCAGTACTTC,CASSLGLAGVGQETQYF
13,TRBV7-2,-,TRBJ2-3,-,TGTGCCAGCAGCCGAGTGGTCACAGATACGCAGTATTTT,CASSRVVTDTQYF
17,TRBV6-1,TRBD1,TRBJ2-3,-,TGTGCCAGCAGTGAGGGTAGTTCACAGGGGGTCACAGATACGCAGTATTTT,CASSEGSSQGVTDTQYF
17,TRBV15,TRBD1,TRBJ1-1,-,TGTGCCACCAGTTTCAACTACCCACAGGGGTTTAACACTGAAGCTTTCTTT,CATSFNYPQGFNTEAFF
16,TRBV13,-,TRBJ1-1,once,TGTGCCAGCAGCTTAGGACCCCCGGGACTGAAAGGCGAAGCTTTCTTT,CASSLGPPGLKGEAFF
14,TRBV2,-,TRBJ1-5,-,TGTGCCAGCACCGCGACAAGTAGCAATCAGCCCCAGCATTTT,CASTATSSNQPQHF
18,TRBV2,TRBD2,TRBJ2-7,-,TGTGCCAGCAGTGATGCCCCGCGAATCCGGCTAGCGGGGGACGAGCAGTACTTC,CASSDAPRIRLAGDEQYF
16,TRBV9,-,TRBJ2-7,-,TGTGCCAGCAGCGTAGGGGCGAGAGGGCAATCCTACGAGCAGTACTTC,CASSVGARGQSYEQYF
12,TRBV19,-,TRBJ2-7,-,TGTGCCAGTAGTCCTGCGGGCTACGAGCAGTACTTC,CASSPAGYEQYF
15,TRBV27,-,TRBJ2-3,few,TGTGCCAGCAGCCGGCAGACAGTTCCTGGGGATACGCAGTATTTT,CASSRQTVPGDTQYF
14,TRBV7-9,-,TRBJ2-7,-,TGTGCCAGCAGCTACGGGACTTCTACCTACGAGCAGTACTTC,CASSYGTSTYEQYF
13,TRBV19,-,TRBJ1-2,-,TGTGCCAGTAGTCCGTCGTCCAACTATGGCTACACCTTC,CASSPSSNYGYTF
14,TRBV28,-,TRBJ1-2,once,TGTGCCAGCAGTATACTAACAGGGCTCTATGGCTACACCTTC,CASSILTGLYGYTF
14,TRBV4-1,-,TRBJ2-7,once,TGCGCCAGCAGCCAAGAAACTGTAGCTTACGAGCAGTACTTC,CASSQETVAYEQYF
19,TRBV27,TRBD2,TRBJ2-6,-,TGTGCCAGCAGTACTACCGGGACTAGCGGGAGCTCTGGGGCCAACGTCCTGACTTTC,CASSTTGTSGSSGANVLTF
14,TRBV7-7,-,TRBJ1-2,-,TGTGCTAGCAGCCCGGACTCCCTTAACTATGGCTACACCTTC,CASSPDSLNYGYTF
15,TRBV4-1,-,TRBJ1-5,-,TGCGCCAGCAGCCAAGAGGGCGGGGTCGGCCAGCCCCAGCATTTT,CASSQEGGVGQPQHF
16,TRBV5-1,TRBD1,TRBJ1-4,-,TGCGCCAGCAGCACCACAGGGGGCGCCCCTAATGAAAAACTGTTTTTT,CASSTTGGAPNEKLFF
17,TRBV4-1,TRBD1,TRBJ2-3,once,TGCGCCAGCAGCCAACAGGAAGGGGGCGCGGGTGGATATACGCAGTATTTT,CASSQQEGGAGGYTQYF
14,TRBV4-1,-,TRBJ2-7,once,TGCGCCAGCAGCCCCCGGGCGGGAACCTACGAGCAGTACTTC,CASSPRAGTYEQYF
14,TRBV10-3,TRBD2,TRBJ2-7,-,TGTGCCATCAGTACCGGGACTAGCGACTACGAGCAGTACTTC,CAISTGTSDYEQYF
15,TRBV5-1,-,TRBJ2-5,-,TGCGCCAGCAGCTCAACCGGGATAGGCCAAGAGACCCAGTACTTC,CASSSTGIGQETQYF
14,TRBV27,TRBD2,TRBJ2-7,-,TGTGCCAGCAGACCGGGGGGGAACGCCTACGAGCAGTACTTC,CASRPGGNAYEQYF
13,TRBV6-1,-,TRBJ2-5,-,TGTGCCAGCAGTGAACAGGCCTGGGAGACCCAGTACTTC,CASSEQAWETQYF
15,TRBV10-3,-,TRBJ2-7,-,TGTGCCATCAGTGAGAGTCGGCTAGTCTCCTACGAGCAGTACTTC,CAISESRLVSYEQYF
13,TRBV30,TRBD1,TRBJ1-6,-,TGTGCCGGAGCGGACAGGAGGAATTCACCCCTCCACTTT,CAGADRRNSPLHF
15,TRBV6-5,-,TRBJ1-1,-,TGTGCCAGCAGTTACTCGTTGGGGGCGGACACTGAAGCTTTCTTT,CASSYSLGADTEAFF
14,TRBV9,-,TRBJ1-1,once,TGTGCCAGCAGCGTCCAGGTTTCAGGAACTGAAGCTTTCTTT,CASSVQVSGTEAFF
15,TRBV10-3,TRBD1,TRBJ2-7,-,TGTGCCATCAGTGCAGGCCAGGGGGCCAACCGAGAGAGGTACTTC,CAISAGQGANRERYF
16,TRBV28,TRBD1,TRBJ1-5,once,TGTGCCAGCAGTCGCTTCCGGGACAGGCTGAATCAGCCCCAGCATTTT,CASSRFRDRLNQPQHF
13,TRBV7-9,-,TRBJ2-7,-,TGTGTCAGCAGCTTAGGCAGGGGCTACGAGCAGTACTTC,CVSSLGRGYEQYF
18,TRBV28,TRBD2,TRBJ2-2,-,TGTGCCAGCAGCTCCGGGACTAGCGGGAGGGCTAGTTTCTGGGAGCTGTTTTTT,CASSSGTSGRASFWELFF
16,TRBV7-3,TRBD2,TRBJ2-7,few,TGTGCCAGCAGCCCTCATAGCGGGGGGGCGCTGCCCGAGCAGTACTTC,CASSPHSGGALPEQYF
14,TRBV11-3,-,TRBJ1-3,-,TGTGCCAGCAGCGTTGACATAACTGGAAACACCATATATTTT,CASSVDITGNTIYF
15,TRBV2,-,TRBJ1-3,-,TGTGCCAGCAGCGCCACAGGGTACTCTGGAAACACCATATATTTT,CASSATGYSGNTIYF
14,TRBV28,TRBD1,TRBJ2-7,-,TGTGCCAGCAGTAACCGGGACAGGGCTACCGAGCAGTACTTC,CASSNRDRATEQYF
15,TRBV5-6,TRBD1,TRBJ2-7,once,TGTGCCAGCAGCTTGGTCGGGACAGGGGCCTACGAGCAGTACTTC,CASSLVGTGAYEQYF
14,TRBV27,-,TRBJ2-5,-,TGTGCCAGCAGTTTAACAGGGTTTGGTGAGACCCAGTACTTC,CASSLTGFGETQYF
16,TRBV27,TRBD2,TRBJ2-1,-,TGTGCCAGCAGTTTCGCTAGCGGGAGCGGCTACAATGAGCAGTTCTTC,CASSFASGSGYNEQFF
15,TRBV10-3,TRBD1,TRBJ1-2,-,TGTGCCATCAGCGGGGGGACAGGAAAAAAATGTGGCTACACCTTC,CAISGGTGKKCGYTF
14,TRBV5-1,-,TRBJ2-6,-,TGCGCCAGCAGCCAGGACTCTGGGGCCAACGTCCTGACTTTC,CASSQDSGANVLTF
13,TRBV5-5,-,TRBJ1-1,-,TGTGCCAGCAGCCGGGACTTGAACACTGAAGCTTTCTTT,CASSRDLNTEAFF